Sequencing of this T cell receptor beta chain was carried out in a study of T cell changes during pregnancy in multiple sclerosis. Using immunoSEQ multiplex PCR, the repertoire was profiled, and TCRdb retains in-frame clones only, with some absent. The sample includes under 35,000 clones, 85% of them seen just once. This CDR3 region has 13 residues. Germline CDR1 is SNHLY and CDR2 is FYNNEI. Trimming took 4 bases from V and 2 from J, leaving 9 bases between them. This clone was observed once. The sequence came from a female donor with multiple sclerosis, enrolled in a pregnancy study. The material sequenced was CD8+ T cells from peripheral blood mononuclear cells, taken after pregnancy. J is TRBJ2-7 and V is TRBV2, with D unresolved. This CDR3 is CASSVLRAYEQYF. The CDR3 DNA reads TGTGCCAGCAGTGTGCTAAGAGCCTACGAGCAGTACTTC.